This TCR beta chain appears in the sequencing data of a study of CD8 T cells in ankylosing spondylitis. Study findings and constraints: Seemingly characteristic of ankylosing spondylitis blood was a TCR beta motif consisting of several highly homologous variants. Disease-associated clones were reportedly significantly overrepresented in matched ankylosing spondylitis synovial fluid. Previously reported in reactive arthritis synovial fluid and blood were some of the motif variants. With a CD8+ phenotype, disease-linked clones were relatively rare in peripheral blood.

This clonotype was counted many times. Its antigen remains unknown. TCRdb re-called the 5' RACE reads with MiXCR, one entry per CDR3 protein. The sample has 250,000 to 350,000 distinct CDR3 sequences, less than 9.5% seen once; the top ten hold 13% to 15%. From germline, CDR1 is DFQATT and CDR2 SNEGSKA (reference sequence). The CDR3 has 14 residues. V was clipped by 6 bases and J by 0 bases; unmatched bases: 6. The chain is built from TRBV20-1 and TRBJ2-5, with 8 nucleotides matching TRBD2. Sequencing used blood, either unsorted or a sorted T cell fraction (not recorded which). The receptor was isolated from a male donor with ankylosing spondylitis. This CDR3 is CSARGGLDQETQYF. The CDR3 bases are TGCAGTGCCCGGGGGGGACTAGACCAAGAGACCCAGTACTTC.